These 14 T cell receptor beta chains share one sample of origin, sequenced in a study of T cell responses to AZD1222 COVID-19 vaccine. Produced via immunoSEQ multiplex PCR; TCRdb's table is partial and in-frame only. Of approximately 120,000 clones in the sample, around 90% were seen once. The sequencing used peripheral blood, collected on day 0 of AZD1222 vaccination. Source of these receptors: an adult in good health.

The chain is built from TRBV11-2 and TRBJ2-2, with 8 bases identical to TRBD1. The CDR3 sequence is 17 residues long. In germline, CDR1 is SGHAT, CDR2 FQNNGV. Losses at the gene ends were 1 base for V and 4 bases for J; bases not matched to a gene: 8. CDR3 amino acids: CASSLAARTGSTGELFF. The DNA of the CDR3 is TGTGCCAGCAGCTTAGCCGCAAGGACAGGGAGCACCGGGGAGCTGTTTTTT.

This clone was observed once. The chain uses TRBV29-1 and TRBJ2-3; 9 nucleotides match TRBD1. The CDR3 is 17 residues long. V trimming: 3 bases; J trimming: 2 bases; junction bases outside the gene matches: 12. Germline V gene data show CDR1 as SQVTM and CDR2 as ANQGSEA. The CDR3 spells CSVDRGTGTGNTDTQYF. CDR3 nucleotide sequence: TGCAGCGTTGATAGGGGTACCGGGACAGGGAACACAGATACGCAGTATTTT.

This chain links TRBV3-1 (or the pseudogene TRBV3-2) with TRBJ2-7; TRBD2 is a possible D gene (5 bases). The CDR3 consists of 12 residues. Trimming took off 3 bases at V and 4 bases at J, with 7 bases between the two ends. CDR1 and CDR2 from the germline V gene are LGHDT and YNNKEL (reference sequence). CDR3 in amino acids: CASSHRGYEQYF. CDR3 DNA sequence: TGTGCCAGCAGCCATCGGGGTTACGAGCAGTACTTC.

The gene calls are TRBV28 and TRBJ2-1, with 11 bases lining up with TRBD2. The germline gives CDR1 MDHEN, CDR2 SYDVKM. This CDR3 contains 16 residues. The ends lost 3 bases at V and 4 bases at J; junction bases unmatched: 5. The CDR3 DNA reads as TGTGCCAGCAGTTTGACTAGCGGGAAATCATACAATGAGCAGTTCTTC. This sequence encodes CASSLTSGKSYNEQFF.

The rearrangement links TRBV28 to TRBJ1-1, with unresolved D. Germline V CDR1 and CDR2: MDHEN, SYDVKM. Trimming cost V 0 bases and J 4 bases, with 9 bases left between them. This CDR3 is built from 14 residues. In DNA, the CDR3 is TGTGCCAGCAGTTTATGGACTCACACCACTGAAGCTTTCTTT. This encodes CASSLWTHTTEAFF.

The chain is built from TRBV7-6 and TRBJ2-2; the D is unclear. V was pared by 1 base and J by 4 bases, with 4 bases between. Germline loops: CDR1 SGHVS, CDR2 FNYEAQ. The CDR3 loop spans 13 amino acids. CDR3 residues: CASSLVRTGELFF. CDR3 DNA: TGTGCCAGCAGCTTAGTGCGCACCGGGGAGCTGTTTTTT. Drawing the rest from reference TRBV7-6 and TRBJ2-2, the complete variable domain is GAGVSQSPRYKVTKRGQDVALRCDPISGHVSLYWYRQALGQGPEFLTYFNYEAQQDKSGLPNDRFSAERPEGSISTLTIQRTEQRDSAMYRCASSLVRTGELFFGEGSRLTVL.

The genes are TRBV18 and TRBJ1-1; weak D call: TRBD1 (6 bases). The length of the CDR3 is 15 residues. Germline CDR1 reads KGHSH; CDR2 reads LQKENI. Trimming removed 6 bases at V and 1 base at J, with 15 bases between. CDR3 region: CASSLGTFSNTEAFF. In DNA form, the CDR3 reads TGTGCCAGCTCCCTCGGGACATTCTCGAACACTGAAGCTTTCTTT.

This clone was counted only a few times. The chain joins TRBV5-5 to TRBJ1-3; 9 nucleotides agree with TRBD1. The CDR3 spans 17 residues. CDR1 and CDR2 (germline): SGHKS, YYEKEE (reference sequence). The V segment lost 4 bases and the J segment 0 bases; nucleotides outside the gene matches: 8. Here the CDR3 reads CASSLLPGQGSGNTIYF. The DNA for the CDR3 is TGTGCCAGCAGCCTCCTCCCGGGACAGGGCTCTGGAAACACCATATATTTT.

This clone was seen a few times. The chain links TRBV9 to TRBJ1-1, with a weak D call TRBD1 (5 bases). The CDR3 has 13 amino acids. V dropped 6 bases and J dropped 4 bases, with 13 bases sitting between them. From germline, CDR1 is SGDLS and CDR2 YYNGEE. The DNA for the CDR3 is TGTGCCAGCACCGAGATCGGGGCCACTGAAGCTTTCTTT. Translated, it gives CASTEIGATEAFF.

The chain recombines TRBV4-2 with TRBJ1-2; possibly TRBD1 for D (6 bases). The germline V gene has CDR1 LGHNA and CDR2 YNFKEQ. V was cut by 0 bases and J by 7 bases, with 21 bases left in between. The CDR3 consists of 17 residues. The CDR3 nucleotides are TGTGCCAGCAGCCAAGAAGAGGGGGTTAGTTTTTCGGGTGGCTACACCTTC. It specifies CASSQEEGVSFSGGYTF.

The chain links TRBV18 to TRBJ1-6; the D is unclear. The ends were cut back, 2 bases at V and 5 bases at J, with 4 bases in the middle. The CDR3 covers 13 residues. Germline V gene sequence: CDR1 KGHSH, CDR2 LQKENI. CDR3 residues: CASSPADNSPLHF. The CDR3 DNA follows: TGTGCCAGCTCACCAGCTGATAATTCACCCCTCCACTTT.

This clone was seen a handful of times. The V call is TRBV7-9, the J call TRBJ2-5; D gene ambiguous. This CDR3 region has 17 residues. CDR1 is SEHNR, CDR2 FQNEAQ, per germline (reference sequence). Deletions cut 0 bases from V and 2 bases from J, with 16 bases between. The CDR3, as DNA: TGTGCCAGCAGCTTAGCCGGGTCCCAGTTCAGACAAGAGACCCAGTACTTC. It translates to CASSLAGSQFRQETQYF. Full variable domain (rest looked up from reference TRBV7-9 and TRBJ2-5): DTGVSQNPRHKITKRGQNVTFRCDPISEHNRLYWYRQTLGQGPEFLTYFQNEAQLEKSRLLSDRFSAERPKGSFSTLEIQRTEQGDSAMYLCASSLAGSQFRQETQYFGPGTRLLVL.

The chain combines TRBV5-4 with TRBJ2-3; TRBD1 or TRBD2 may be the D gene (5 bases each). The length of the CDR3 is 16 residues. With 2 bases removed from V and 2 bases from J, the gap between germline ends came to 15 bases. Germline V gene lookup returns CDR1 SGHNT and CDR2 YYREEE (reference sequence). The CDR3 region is CASSLYRDGLTDTQYF. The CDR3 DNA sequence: TGTGCCAGCAGCTTATACCGGGACGGACTCACAGATACGCAGTATTTT.

CDR3 sequence reads: CASSLPNNQPQHF. The CDR3 DNA sequence: TGTGCCAGCAGTTTGCCGAACAATCAGCCCCAGCATTTT. The chain uses TRBV28 and TRBJ1-5; the D is unclear. Germline loops: CDR1 MDHEN, CDR2 SYDVKM. CDR3 length equals 13 residues. V dropped 3 bases and J dropped 3 bases, with 6 bases sitting between them.